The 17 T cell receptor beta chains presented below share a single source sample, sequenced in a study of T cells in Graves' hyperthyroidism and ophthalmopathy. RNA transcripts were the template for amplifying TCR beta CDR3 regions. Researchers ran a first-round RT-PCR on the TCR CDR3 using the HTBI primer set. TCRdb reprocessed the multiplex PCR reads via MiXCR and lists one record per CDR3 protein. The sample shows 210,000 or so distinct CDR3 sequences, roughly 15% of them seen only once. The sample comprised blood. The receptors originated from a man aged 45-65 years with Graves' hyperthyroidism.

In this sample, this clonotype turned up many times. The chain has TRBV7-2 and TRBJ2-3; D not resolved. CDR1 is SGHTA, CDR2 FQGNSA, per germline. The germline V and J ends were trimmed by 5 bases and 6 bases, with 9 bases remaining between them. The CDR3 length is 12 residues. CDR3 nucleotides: TGTGCCAGCAGCCTCTTTATTGATACGCAGTATTTT. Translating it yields CASSLFIDTQYF. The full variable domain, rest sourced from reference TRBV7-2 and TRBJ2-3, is GAGVSQSPSNKVTEKGKDVELRCDPISGHTALYWYRQSLGQGLEFLIYFQGNSAPDKSGLPSDRFSAERTGGSVSTLTIQRTQQEDSAVYLCASSLFIDTQYFGPGTRLTVL.

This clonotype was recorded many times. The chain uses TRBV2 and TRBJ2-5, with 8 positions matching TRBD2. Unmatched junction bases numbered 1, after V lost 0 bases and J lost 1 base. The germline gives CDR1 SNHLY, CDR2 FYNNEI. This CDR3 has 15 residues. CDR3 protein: CASSEAGTSQETQYF. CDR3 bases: TGTGCCAGCAGTGAAGCCGGGACTAGCCAAGAGACCCAGTACTTC.

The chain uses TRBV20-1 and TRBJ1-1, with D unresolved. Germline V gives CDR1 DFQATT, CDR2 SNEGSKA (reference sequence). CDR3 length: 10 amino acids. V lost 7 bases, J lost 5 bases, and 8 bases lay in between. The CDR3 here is CSGLGTEAFF. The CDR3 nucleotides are TGCAGTGGACTGGGGACTGAAGCTTTCTTT.

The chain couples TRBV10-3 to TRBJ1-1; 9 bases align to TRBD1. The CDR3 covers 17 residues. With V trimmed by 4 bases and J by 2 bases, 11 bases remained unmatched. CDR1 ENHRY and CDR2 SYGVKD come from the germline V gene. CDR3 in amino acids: CAISADRGFSQNTEAFF. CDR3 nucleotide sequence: TGTGCCATCAGTGCGGACAGGGGATTTAGTCAAAACACTGAAGCTTTCTTT.

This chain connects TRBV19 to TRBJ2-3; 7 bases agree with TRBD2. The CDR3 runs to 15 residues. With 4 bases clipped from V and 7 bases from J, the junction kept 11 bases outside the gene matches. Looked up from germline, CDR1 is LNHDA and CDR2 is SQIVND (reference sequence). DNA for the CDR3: TGTGCCAGTAGTAATCGCGGGAGCCCCCGGAATACGCAGTATTTT. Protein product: CASSNRGSPRNTQYF.

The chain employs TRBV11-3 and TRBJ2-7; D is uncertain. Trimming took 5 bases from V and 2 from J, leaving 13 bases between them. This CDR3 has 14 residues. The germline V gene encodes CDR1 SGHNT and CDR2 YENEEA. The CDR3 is CASSLRSPPYEQYF. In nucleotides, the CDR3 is TGTGCCAGCAGCCTTCGGAGTCCACCCTACGAGCAGTACTTC.

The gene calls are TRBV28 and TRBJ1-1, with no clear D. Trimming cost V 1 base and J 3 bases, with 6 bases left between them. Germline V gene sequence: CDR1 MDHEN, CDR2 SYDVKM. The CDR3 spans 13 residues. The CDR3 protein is CASSLSAHTEAFF. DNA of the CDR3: TGTGCCAGCAGTTTATCGGCCCACACTGAAGCTTTCTTT. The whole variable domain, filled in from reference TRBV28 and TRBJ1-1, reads DVKVTQSSRYLVKRTGEKVFLECVQDMDHENMFWYRQDPGLGLRLIYFSYDVKMKEKGDIPEGYSVSREKKERFSLILESASTNQTSMYLCASSLSAHTEAFFGQGTRLTVV.

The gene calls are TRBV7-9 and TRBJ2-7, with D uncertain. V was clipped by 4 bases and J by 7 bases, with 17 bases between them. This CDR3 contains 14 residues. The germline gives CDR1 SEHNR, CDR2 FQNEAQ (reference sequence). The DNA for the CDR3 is TGTGCCAGCAGCTCCCGGACCGGTAGTGGTGAGCAGTACTTC. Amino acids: CASSSRTGSGEQYF.

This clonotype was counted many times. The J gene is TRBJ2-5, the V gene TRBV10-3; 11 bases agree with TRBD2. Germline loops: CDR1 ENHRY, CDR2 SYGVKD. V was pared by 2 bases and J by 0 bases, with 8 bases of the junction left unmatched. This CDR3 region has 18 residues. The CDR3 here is CAISETSGSSVYQETQYF. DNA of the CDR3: TGTGCCATCAGTGAGACTAGCGGGAGTTCTGTGTACCAAGAGACCCAGTACTTC.

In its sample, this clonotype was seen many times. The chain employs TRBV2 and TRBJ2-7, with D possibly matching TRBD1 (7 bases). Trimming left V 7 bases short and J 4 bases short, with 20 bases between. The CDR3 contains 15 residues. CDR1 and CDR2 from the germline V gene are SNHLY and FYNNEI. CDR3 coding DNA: TGTGCCAGCACCATCGGGGCAGGGGGAGGATACGAGCAGTACTTC. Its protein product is CASTIGAGGGYEQYF.

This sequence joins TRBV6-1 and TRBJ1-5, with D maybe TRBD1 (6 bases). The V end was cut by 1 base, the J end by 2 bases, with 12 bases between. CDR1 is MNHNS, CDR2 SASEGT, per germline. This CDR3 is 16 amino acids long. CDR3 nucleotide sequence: TGTGCCAGCAGTGAAGTGGCAGGGGAGGGCAATCAGCCCCAGCATTTT. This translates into CASSEVAGEGNQPQHF.

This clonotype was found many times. The CDR3 region has the DNA TGTGCCAGTACCAGAAGCGGGAGGCGCAATGAGCAGTTCTTC. The encoded protein is CASTRSGRRNEQFF. This rearrangement joins TRBV19 to TRBJ2-1, with 9 bases fitting TRBD2. Trimming cost V 7 bases and J 6 bases; bases outside gene matches: 7. CDR1 is LNHDA, CDR2 SQIVND, per germline (reference sequence). This CDR3 has 14 amino acids.

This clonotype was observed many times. CDR3 DNA: TGTGCCAGCAGTGAACGGGCCCCTCGGGATACGCAGTATTTT. Translated: CASSERAPRDTQYF. The rearrangement uses TRBV27 and TRBJ2-3; D is ambiguous. Germline V lookup: CDR1 MNHEY, CDR2 SMNVEV (reference sequence). The CDR3 spans 14 residues. V lost 5 bases and J lost 6, with 15 bases in between.

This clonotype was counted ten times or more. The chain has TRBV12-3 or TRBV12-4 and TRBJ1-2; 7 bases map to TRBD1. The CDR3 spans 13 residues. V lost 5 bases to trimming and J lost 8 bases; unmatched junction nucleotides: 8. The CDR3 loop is CASSIYRGGGYTF. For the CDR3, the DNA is TGTGCCAGCAGTATTTACAGGGGCGGCGGCTACACCTTC.

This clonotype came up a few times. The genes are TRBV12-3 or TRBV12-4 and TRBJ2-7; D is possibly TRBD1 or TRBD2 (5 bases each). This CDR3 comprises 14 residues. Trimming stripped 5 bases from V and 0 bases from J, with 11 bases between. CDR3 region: CASSTGTVSYEQYF. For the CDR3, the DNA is TGTGCCAGCAGTACCGGGACGGTCTCCTACGAGCAGTACTTC.

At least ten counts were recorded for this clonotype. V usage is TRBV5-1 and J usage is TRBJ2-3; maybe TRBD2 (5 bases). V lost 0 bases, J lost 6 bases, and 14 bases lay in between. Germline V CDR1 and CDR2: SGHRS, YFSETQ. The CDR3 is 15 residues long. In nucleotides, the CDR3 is TGCGCCAGCAGCTTGGCGTACGCGGGTTCGGATACGCAGTATTTT. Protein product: CASSLAYAGSDTQYF.

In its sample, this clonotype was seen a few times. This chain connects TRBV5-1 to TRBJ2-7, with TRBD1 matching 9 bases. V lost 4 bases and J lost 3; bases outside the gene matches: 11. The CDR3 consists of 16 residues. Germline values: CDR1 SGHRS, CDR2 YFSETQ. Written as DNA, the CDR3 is TGCGCCAGCAGCCAATGGGACAGGGTACGGGGCTACGAGCAGTACTTC. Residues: CASSQWDRVRGYEQYF.